The 14 T cell receptor beta chains given below trace back to one sample, sequenced in a study of regulatory T cells in long-lasting Graves disease. Arm-PCR of CDR3 regions and iRepertoire HTBI primers were the basis on which TCR beta libraries were built. TCRdb re-called the multiplex PCR reads through MiXCR, storing one row per CDR3 protein. The sample carries roughly 500,000 distinct CDR3 sequences, 12% recorded once. Specified time point: newly diagnosed GD, antithyroid drugs for less than 3 months. Construction of the TCR library relied on RNA isolated from PBMCs. The same data also went into a second study, on T cells in Graves' hyperthyroidism and ophthalmopathy.

Sequenced material: peripheral blood mononuclear cells (PBMCs), taken at new diagnosis, from a patient treated with antithyroid drugs. These receptors were collected from a young woman with Graves disease.

V gene TRBV10-3 combines with J gene TRBJ2-7; D gene uncertain. The length of the CDR3 is 12 residues. The germline V gene has CDR1 ENHRY and CDR2 SYGVKD. Trimming left V 2 bases short and J 7 bases short, with 9 bases between. DNA of the CDR3: TGTGCCATCAGTGAGGGGGTCGGAGAGCAGTACTTC. As protein: CAISEGVGEQYF.

There are many counts of this clonotype. This rearrangement joins TRBV12-3 or TRBV12-4 to TRBJ2-7, with 11 bases lining up with TRBD2. V gave up 6 bases and J gave up 5 bases; unmatched junction bases: 12. The length of the CDR3 is 16 residues. Here the CDR3 reads CASSPISTSGTHEQYF. Here the CDR3 DNA reads TGTGCCAGCAGCCCCATTTCGACTAGCGGGACCCACGAGCAGTACTTC.

This clonotype has a count of ten or more. The chain has TRBV11-2 and TRBJ1-1; D call uncertain. The CDR3 covers 15 residues. Germline CDR1 reads SGHAT; CDR2 reads FQNNGV. Trimming pared 1 base from V and 1 base from J, leaving 10 bases between. DNA of the CDR3: TGTGCCAGCAGCTTAGTCCTTTCGAAGAACACTGAAGCTTTCTTT. It yields the protein CASSLVLSKNTEAFF.

This clonotype was counted a few times. V gene TRBV9 combines with J gene TRBJ2-3, with TRBD2 matching 16 bases. V gave up 4 bases and J gave up 5 bases; unmatched junction bases: 25. This CDR3 comprises 23 residues. Germline V gives CDR1 SGDLS, CDR2 YYNGEE. The CDR3 protein is CASSPALIPGLAGGPYGGDTQYF. The CDR3 DNA follows: TGTGCCAGCAGCCCCGCCCTAATTCCGGGACTAGCGGGAGGGCCATACGGTGGAGATACGCAGTATTTT.

A remark on this clonotype: A read error is possible here, since a much larger clone lies one base away. The rearrangement uses TRBV2 and TRBJ2-2; TRBD2 might be the D (5 bases). Trimming pared 7 bases from V and 7 bases from J, leaving 13 bases between. The length of the CDR3 is 13 residues. Germline CDR1 reads SNHLY; CDR2 reads FYNNEI. Here the CDR3 DNA reads TGTGCCAGCATCCGGACTCACATCGGGGAGCTGTTTTTT. It translates to CASIRTHIGELFF.

The chain joins TRBV7-3 to TRBJ2-2; the match to TRBD2 covers 11 bases. CDR3 length: 16 amino acids. V shed 5 bases, J shed 7 bases, and the junction held 9 bases outside the gene matches. Looked up from germline, CDR1 is SGHTA and CDR2 is FQGTGA. Here the CDR3 DNA reads TGTGCCAGCAGCCCAAATAGCGGGAGGGCTTTCGGGGAGCTGTTTTTT. Protein sequence: CASSPNSGRAFGELFF.

Many counts were recorded for this clonotype. The gene calls are TRBV7-9 and TRBJ2-5; TRBD2 agrees at 7 bases. Per the germline V gene, CDR1 is SEHNR and CDR2 is FQNEAQ (reference sequence). This CDR3 is built from 14 residues. V lost 3 bases to trimming and J lost 5 bases; unmatched junction nucleotides: 6. CDR3 sequence (DNA): TGTGCCAGCAGCTTCGACGGGGGGACCGAGACCCAGTACTTC. Translating it yields CASSFDGGTETQYF.

Many counts were recorded for this clonotype. V gene TRBV6-5 combines with J gene TRBJ1-6; D may be TRBD1 (5 bases). This CDR3 contains 14 residues. Trimming took off 2 bases at V and 15 bases at J, with 17 bases between the two ends. Germline CDR1 MNHEY, CDR2 SVGAGI. The CDR3 nucleotides are TGTGCCAGCAGTTACACGAGTGGGGGATCAGTCCTCCACTTT. Amino acid sequence: CASSYTSGGSVLHF.

This clonotype has just a few counts. At one end the junction does not follow the germline gene, possibly because of a read error. This sequence joins TRBV30 and TRBJ2-1; 14 positions agree with TRBD2. Germline CDR1 and CDR2: GTSNPN and SVGIG (reference sequence). CDR3 length: 15 amino acids. CDR3 region: CAWSTGLAGDNGQFF. CDR3 nucleotide sequence: TGTGCCTGGAGTACGGGACTAGCGGGAGACAATGGGCAGTTCTTC.

Only a few counts were recorded for this clonotype. The rearrangement joins TRBV20-1 to TRBJ2-1; 7 nucleotides match TRBD2. V shed 6 bases and J 7 bases; nucleotides not matched to a gene: 18. The germline V gene encodes CDR1 DFQATT and CDR2 SNEGSKA (reference sequence). The CDR3 runs 16 residues. In nucleotides, the CDR3 is TGCAGTGCCCCGAACCGGGGGGTAAGTTCAATGAATGAGCAGTTCTTC. It codes for CSAPNRGVSSMNEQFF.

This clonotype was found many times. The chain carries TRBV6-2 or TRBV6-3 and TRBJ2-2; no firm D call. Trimming removed 6 bases from V and 3 bases from J, with 14 bases in between. Germline V lookup: CDR1 MNHEY, CDR2 SVGEGT. CDR3 length: 15 residues. The CDR3 loop reads CASRRGDQDTGELFF. Written as DNA, the CDR3 is TGTGCCAGCAGACGTGGGGATCAGGACACCGGGGAGCTGTTTTTT.

A word on this clonotype: A much bigger clone sits one base away, suggesting this may be a read error. This chain links TRBV12-3 or TRBV12-4 with TRBJ2-1; 9 nucleotides agree with TRBD2. The CDR3 extends over 14 amino acids. The CDR3 sequence: CASSYSGRYNEQSF. For the CDR3, the DNA is TGTGCCAGCAGTTACAGCGGGAGGTACAATGAGCAGTCCTTC.

This clonotype was found many times. This sequence joins TRBV24-1 and TRBJ2-3; tentative D call: TRBD2 (5 bases). This CDR3 contains 15 residues. Between the trimmed V and J ends, which lost 4 bases and 7 bases, there was a span of 17 bases. Germline CDR1 KGHDR, CDR2 SFDVKD. In DNA, the CDR3 is TGTGCCACCAGTGACCCTAGGCGGAGGTCCAATACGCAGTATTTT. Encoded protein: CATSDPRRRSNTQYF.

This clonotype was detected many times. This chain links TRBV28 with TRBJ1-2, with D tentatively TRBD1 (6 bases). This CDR3 has 15 residues. V lost 7 bases and J 6 bases, leaving 21 bases between the germline ends. The germline CDR1 and CDR2 sequences are MDHEN and SYDVKM. The CDR3 is CASNPVGGANHGYTF. The DNA for the CDR3 is TGTGCCAGCAACCCCGTGGGGGGCGCAAACCATGGCTACACCTTC.